A single sample is the source of the 7 T cell receptor beta chains below, sequenced in a study of blood T cell repertoires in COVID-19. This table comes from immunoSEQ multiplex PCR, and its TCRdb copy is limited to in-frame clones, with some not included. Altogether 200,000 to 300,000 clones are present, roughly 86% being singletons, with the ten largest covering around 3.3%. Input material: PBMCs or T cells enriched from blood (not recorded which). These receptors were collected from a woman between 40 and 55 years old with acute COVID-19.

This chain connects TRBV25-1 to TRBJ2-1; possible D gene TRBD2, 5 bases. Germline V CDR1 and CDR2: MGHDK, SYGVNS. This CDR3 region has 16 residues. Between the trimmed V and J ends, which lost 0 bases and 0 bases, there was a span of 9 bases. DNA for the CDR3: TGTGCCAGCAGTGAATATCCCGCGGGCTCCTACAATGAGCAGTTCTTC. Translating it yields CASSEYPAGSYNEQFF.

This clone has just one count. The chain couples TRBV3-1 (or the pseudogene TRBV3-2) to TRBJ2-7, with 14 positions matching TRBD2. Trimming at V came to 6 bases and at J to 4 bases, leaving 5 bases not matched to a gene. Germline CDR1 is LGHDT and CDR2 is YNNKEL (reference sequence). The CDR3 loop spans 15 amino acids. The CDR3: CASRPGTSGRYEQYF. In DNA form, the CDR3 reads TGTGCCAGCAGACCCGGGACTAGCGGGAGATACGAGCAGTACTTC.

The chain uses TRBV7-9 and TRBJ2-1; perhaps TRBD2 as D (6 bases). CDR1 SEHNR and CDR2 FQNEAQ come from the germline V gene (reference sequence). The V end lost 1 base, the J end lost 5 bases, and 12 bases lay between the germline ends. The CDR3 totals 15 residues. In DNA, the CDR3 is TGTGCCAGCAGCTTAGGAGTGGGACTCAACAATGAGCAGTTCTTC. Translated, it gives CASSLGVGLNNEQFF.

The chain carries TRBV14 and TRBJ2-1; D possibly corresponds to TRBD2 (6 bases). The CDR3 is 16 residues long. In germline, CDR1 is SGHDN, CDR2 FVKESK. V was shortened by 0 bases and J by 1 base, with 10 bases between the two germline ends. CDR3 DNA sequence: TGTGCCAGCAGCCAAGATCAGCGGGCGTCCTACAATGAGCAGTTCTTC. It translates to CASSQDQRASYNEQFF.

The chain recombines TRBV29-1 with TRBJ1-4; no clear D. Germline CDR1 and CDR2: SQVTM and ANQGSEA. The CDR3 loop spans 14 amino acids. V was shortened by 3 bases and J by 2 bases, with 10 bases between the two germline ends. The CDR3 DNA is TGCAGCGTTGAGGCCCAGGCGACTAATGAAAAACTGTTTTTT. Amino acid sequence: CSVEAQATNEKLFF.

The chain uses TRBV18 and TRBJ2-1, with TRBD2 matching over 10 bases. Germline CDR1 is KGHSH and CDR2 is LQKENI. The CDR3 is 18 amino acids. V lost 3 bases, J lost 7 bases, and 15 bases stayed unmatched. The CDR3 is CASSPRTGPGLAFNEQFF. Here the CDR3 DNA reads TGTGCCAGCTCACCGAGGACAGGGCCGGGACTAGCGTTTAATGAGCAGTTCTTC. Drawing the rest from reference TRBV18 and TRBJ2-1, the complete variable domain is NAGVMQNPRHLVRRRGQEARLRCSPMKGHSHVYWYRQLPEEGLKFMVYLQKENIIDESGMPKERFSAEFPKEGPSILRIQQVVRGDSAAYFCASSPRTGPGLAFNEQFFGPGTRLTVL.

The gene calls are TRBV20-1 and TRBJ2-3, with D uncertain. The germline V gene has CDR1 DFQATT and CDR2 SNEGSKA (reference sequence). The V end lost 3 bases, the J end lost 2 bases, and 15 bases lay between the germline ends. The CDR3 loop spans 15 amino acids. CDR3 amino acids: CSASSLETYTDTQYF. Here the CDR3 DNA reads TGCAGTGCTAGTAGCCTCGAGACTTACACAGATACGCAGTATTTT.